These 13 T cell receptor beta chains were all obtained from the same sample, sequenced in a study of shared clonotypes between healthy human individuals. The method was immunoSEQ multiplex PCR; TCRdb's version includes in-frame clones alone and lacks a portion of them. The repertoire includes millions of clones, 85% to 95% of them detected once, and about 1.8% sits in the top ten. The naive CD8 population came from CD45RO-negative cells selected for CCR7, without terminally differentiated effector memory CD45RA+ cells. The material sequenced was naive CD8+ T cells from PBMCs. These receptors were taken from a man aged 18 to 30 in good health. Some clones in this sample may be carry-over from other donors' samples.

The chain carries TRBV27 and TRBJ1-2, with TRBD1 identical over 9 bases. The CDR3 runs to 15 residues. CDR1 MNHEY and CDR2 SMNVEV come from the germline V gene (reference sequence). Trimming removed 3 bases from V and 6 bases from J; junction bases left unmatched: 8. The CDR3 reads CASSFFAGQGDGYTF. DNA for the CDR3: TGTGCCAGCAGTTTTTTCGCGGGACAGGGCGATGGCTACACCTTC.

CDR3 bases: TGTGCCAGCGGAGTAACAGTGGGAAGGAGCTCCTACGAGCAGTACTTC. It is translated as CASGVTVGRSSYEQYF. The chain couples TRBV21-1 to TRBJ2-7. TRBV21-1 is termed a pseudogene. There are 16 residues in the CDR3.

The CDR3 sequence: CASSYSGRAYEQFF. CDR3 sequence (DNA): TGTGCCAGCAGCTATAGCGGGAGGGCCTACGAGCAGTTCTTC. The genes are TRBV11-1 and TRBJ2-1; 11 positions agree with TRBD2. The CDR3 extends over 14 amino acids. V lost 4 bases, J lost 10 bases, and 6 bases stayed unmatched. Germline assignment: CDR1 SGHAT and CDR2 FQDESV (reference sequence).

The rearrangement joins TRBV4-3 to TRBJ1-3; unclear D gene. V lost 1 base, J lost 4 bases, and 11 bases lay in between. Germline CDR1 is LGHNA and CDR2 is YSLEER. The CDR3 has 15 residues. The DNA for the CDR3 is TGCGCCAGCAGCCAAGCTAGAGGGATCGGAAACACCATATATTTT. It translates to CASSQARGIGNTIYF.

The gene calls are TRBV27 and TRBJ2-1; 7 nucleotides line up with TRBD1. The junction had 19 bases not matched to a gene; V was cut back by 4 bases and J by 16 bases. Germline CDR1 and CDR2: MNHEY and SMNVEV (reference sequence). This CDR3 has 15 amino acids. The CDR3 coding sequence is TGTGCCAGCAGTTCATCACTAAATCTAGACAGGGTAAAATTCTTC. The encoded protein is CASSSSLNLDRVKFF.

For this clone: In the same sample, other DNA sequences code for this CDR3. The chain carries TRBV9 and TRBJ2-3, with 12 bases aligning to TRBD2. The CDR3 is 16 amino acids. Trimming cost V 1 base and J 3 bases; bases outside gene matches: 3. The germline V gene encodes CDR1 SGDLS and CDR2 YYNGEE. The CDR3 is CASSVIGLAGTDTQYF. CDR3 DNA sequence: TGTGCCAGCAGCGTAATAGGACTAGCGGGGACAGATACGCAGTATTTT.

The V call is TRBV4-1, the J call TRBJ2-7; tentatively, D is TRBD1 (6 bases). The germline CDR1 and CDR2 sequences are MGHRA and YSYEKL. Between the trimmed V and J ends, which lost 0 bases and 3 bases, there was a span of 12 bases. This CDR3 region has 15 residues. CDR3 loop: CASSQEGQPFYEQYF. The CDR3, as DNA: TGCGCCAGCAGCCAAGAAGGACAGCCTTTCTACGAGCAGTACTTC.

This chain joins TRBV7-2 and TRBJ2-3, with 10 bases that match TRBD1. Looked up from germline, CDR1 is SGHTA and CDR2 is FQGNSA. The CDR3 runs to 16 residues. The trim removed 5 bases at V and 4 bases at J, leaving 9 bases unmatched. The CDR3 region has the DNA TGTGCCAGCAGCGCGAGGGACAGGGGTTGGGCAGATACGCAGTATTTT. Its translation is CASSARDRGWADTQYF.

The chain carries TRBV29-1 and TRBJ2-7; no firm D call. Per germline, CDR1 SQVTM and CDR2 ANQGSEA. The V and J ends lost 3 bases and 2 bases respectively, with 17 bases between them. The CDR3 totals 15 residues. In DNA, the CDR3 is TGCAGCGTTGATTCTGGCCAAGGCCTCCCCTACGAGCAGTACTTC. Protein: CSVDSGQGLPYEQYF.

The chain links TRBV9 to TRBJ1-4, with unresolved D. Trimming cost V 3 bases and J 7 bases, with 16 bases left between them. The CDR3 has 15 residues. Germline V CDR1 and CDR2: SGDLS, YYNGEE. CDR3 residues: CASSEEGGKSEKLFF. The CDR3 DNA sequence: TGTGCCAGCAGCGAGGAGGGAGGGAAGAGTGAAAAACTGTTTTTT.

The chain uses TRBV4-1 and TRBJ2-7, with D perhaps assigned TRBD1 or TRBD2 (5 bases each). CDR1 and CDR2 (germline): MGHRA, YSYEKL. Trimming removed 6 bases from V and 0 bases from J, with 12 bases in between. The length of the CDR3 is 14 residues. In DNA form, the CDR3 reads TGCGCCAGCAGTGGGACCCACCGCTCCTACGAGCAGTACTTC. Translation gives CASSGTHRSYEQYF.

The CDR3 sequence: CSVEVALGSSEAFF. CDR3 sequence (DNA): TGCAGCGTTGAAGTGGCGCTAGGGAGCTCTGAAGCTTTCTTT. The J gene is TRBJ1-1, the V gene TRBV29-1; unclear D gene. The V end was cut by 1 base, the J end by 6 bases, with 15 bases between. Germline V gives CDR1 SQVTM, CDR2 ANQGSEA. The CDR3 consists of 14 residues.

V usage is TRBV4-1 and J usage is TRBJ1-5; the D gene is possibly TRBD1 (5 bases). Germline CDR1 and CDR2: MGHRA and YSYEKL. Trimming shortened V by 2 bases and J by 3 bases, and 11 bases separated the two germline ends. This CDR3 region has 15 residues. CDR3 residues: CASSQRVGTNQPQHF. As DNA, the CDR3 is TGCGCCAGCAGCCAAAGGGTAGGGACCAATCAGCCCCAGCATTTT.